Listed below are T cell receptor beta chains from one sample, sequenced in a study of shared clonotypes between healthy human individuals. The protocol was immunoSEQ multiplex PCR, while the TCRdb copy is restricted to in-frame clones and leaves out a portion. The data contain more than 200,000 clones, over 50% of them singletons. Specimen: memory CD4+ T cells sorted from blood. The receptors come from a man aged 25-45 years in good health. Both conserved end residues are part of each CDR3. D genes are given only for firm matches. Size is stated for part of the rows, as once, few or many counts, or as a class when the clone is expanded.

CDR3 protein: CASSLGGREGSYEQYF
CDR3 DNA: TGCGCCAGCAGCTTGGGGGGCAGGGAGGGCTCCTACGAGCAGTACTTC
D gene: TRBD2
V gene: TRBV5-1
J gene: TRBJ2-7
clone size: few

CDR3 protein: CASSLDGGVSTEAFF
CDR3 DNA: TGCGCCAGCAGCTTGGATGGGGGAGTAAGCACTGAAGCTTTCTTT
D gene: .
V gene: TRBV5-1
J gene: TRBJ1-1
clone size: many

CDR3 protein: CASSVTSDTDTQYF
CDR3 DNA: TGTGCCAGCTCGGTGACTAGCGACACAGATACGCAGTATTTT
D gene: TRBD2
V gene: TRBV18
J gene: TRBJ2-3
clone size: .

CDR3 protein: CASETSYEQYF
CDR3 DNA: TGTGCCAGTGAAACTAGCTACGAGCAGTACTTC
D gene: .
V gene: TRBV27
J gene: TRBJ2-7
clone size: few

CDR3 protein: CASSFGGVKGNTEAFF
CDR3 DNA: TGTGCCAGCAGCTTTGGGGGGGTTAAGGGGAACACTGAAGCTTTCTTT
D gene: .
V gene: TRBV12-1
J gene: TRBJ1-1
clone size: many

CDR3 protein: CASSYIGEQFF
CDR3 DNA: TGTGCCAGCAGTTACATCGGTGAGCAGTTCTTC
D gene: .
V gene: TRBV6-5
J gene: TRBJ2-1
clone size: .

CDR3 protein: CASYQQGWRITGELFF
CDR3 DNA: TGTGCCAGCTACCAACAGGGGTGGAGAATCACCGGGGAGCTGTTTTTT
D gene: TRBD1
V gene: TRBV27
J gene: TRBJ2-2
clone size: .

CDR3 protein: CASSTWSSGNTIYF
CDR3 DNA: TGTGCCAGCAGTACATGGAGCTCTGGAAACACCATATATTTT
D gene: .
V gene: TRBV6-1
J gene: TRBJ1-3
clone size: .

CDR3 protein: CASSLGQVYGYTF
CDR3 DNA: TGTGCCAGCAGCTTGGGACAGGTTTACGGCTACACCTTC
D gene: TRBD1
V gene: TRBV13
J gene: TRBJ1-2
clone size: .

CDR3 protein: CASSSRSSYNEQFF
CDR3 DNA: TGTGCCAGCAGCTCACGTAGCTCCTACAATGAGCAGTTCTTC
D gene: .
V gene: TRBV7-2
J gene: TRBJ2-1
clone size: .

CDR3 protein: CASSLSGRRTGELFF
CDR3 DNA: TGTGCCAGCAGCTTGTCCGGGAGGAGGACCGGGGAGCTGTTTTTT
D gene: TRBD2
V gene: TRBV7-2
J gene: TRBJ2-2
clone size: .

CDR3 protein: CASSVATRPQETQYF
CDR3 DNA: TGTGCCAGCAGCGTAGCTACGCGGCCCCAAGAGACCCAGTACTTC
D gene: .
V gene: TRBV9
J gene: TRBJ2-5
clone size: .

CDR3 protein: CARETPGFWRGYTF
CDR3 DNA: TGCGCCAGGGAGACCCCAGGGTTTTGGCGAGGCTACACCTTC
D gene: .
V gene: TRBV5-1
J gene: TRBJ1-2
clone size: once

CDR3 protein: CASRRTGAQETQYF
CDR3 DNA: TGCGCCAGCAGACGAACAGGGGCCCAAGAGACCCAGTACTTC
D gene: TRBD1
V gene: TRBV5-1
J gene: TRBJ2-5
clone size: .

CDR3 protein: CASSSTGRWYNEQFF
CDR3 DNA: TGTGCCAGCAGCTCGACGGGAAGATGGTACAATGAGCAGTTCTTC
D gene: .
V gene: TRBV7-2
J gene: TRBJ2-1
clone size: few